This T cell receptor (beta chain) derives from a study of T cell changes during pregnancy in multiple sclerosis. This table comes from immunoSEQ multiplex PCR, and its TCRdb copy is limited to in-frame clones, with some not included. The sample shows 30,000 to 35,000 clones, around 91% of them seen only once. This sample comprised CD8+ T cells from peripheral blood mononuclear cells, obtained in the second trimester of pregnancy. The clonotype was recovered from a female donor with multiple sclerosis, enrolled in a pregnancy study.

The CDR3 here is CASSHSAGGWNTEAFF. The CDR3 coding sequence is TGTGCCAGTTCCCATTCGGCAGGGGGTTGGAACACTGAAGCTTTCTTT. The chain links TRBV28 to TRBJ1-1; 7 nucleotides match TRBD1. This CDR3 contains 16 residues. The germline V gene has CDR1 MDHEN and CDR2 SYDVKM. V was pared by 9 bases and J by 1 base, with 14 bases of the junction left unmatched.